The rows below give T cell receptor beta chains drawn from one sample of a study of siplizumab effects on memory and regulatory T cells. Sequencing was performed with immunoSEQ multiplex PCR; in TCRdb, only in-frame clones are kept and a portion is missing. The sample lists approximately 120,000 clones; about 90% were seen once. The sequenced material came from Tregs sorted from blood. The receptor set was obtained from a human donor in good health. Each CDR3 is given with its conserved first and last residue. Fields, in order: D gene, clone size, J gene, V gene, CDR3 DNA, CDR3 protein. A D gene is named only where the DNA matches it firmly. Rows give clone size only sometimes, using once, few, many, or a class for an expanded clone.

D: -
size: -
J: TRBJ1-1
V: TRBV9
DNA: TGTGCCAGCAGTCATCGTTTGGGTAACACTGAAGCTTTCTTT
CDR3: CASSHRLGNTEAFF

D: TRBD1
size: -
J: TRBJ1-2
V: TRBV9
DNA: TGTGCCAGCAGCAAAACAGGGGAGTCCTATGGCTACACCTTC
CDR3: CASSKTGESYGYTF

D: -
size: -
J: TRBJ1-4
V: TRBV18
DNA: TGTGCCAGCTCACCACCGTGGGGGATTGGCGAAAAACTGTTTTTT
CDR3: CASSPPWGIGEKLFF

D: TRBD1
size: -
J: TRBJ2-7
V: TRBV28
DNA: TGTGCCAGCAGTGGACAGGGGGTCTTCTACGAGCAGTACTTC
CDR3: CASSGQGVFYEQYF

D: TRBD2
size: -
J: TRBJ2-1
V: TRBV5-1
DNA: TGCGCCAGCAGCTTGGCGAGACTAGCGGGGGGGCCGCCCAATGAGCAGTTCTTC
CDR3: CASSLARLAGGPPNEQFF

D: -
size: -
J: TRBJ2-1
V: TRBV11-1
DNA: TGTGCCAGCACCGTCGGACAGTACTACAATGAGCAGTTCTTC
CDR3: CASTVGQYYNEQFF

D: -
size: -
J: TRBJ2-7
V: TRBV5-1
DNA: TGCGCCAGCAGCTTGGGGTCTTACGGGAACGAGCAGTACTTC
CDR3: CASSLGSYGNEQYF

D: -
size: -
J: TRBJ1-1
V: TRBV7-8
DNA: TGTGCCAGCAGCTTCCGCTCCCGTGGGGCAATGAACACTGAAGCTTTCTTT
CDR3: CASSFRSRGAMNTEAFF

D: -
size: -
J: TRBJ2-3
V: TRBV19
DNA: TGTGCCAGTAGTATCCGTTCGGGGAGGGATACGCAGTATTTT
CDR3: CASSIRSGRDTQYF

D: -
size: -
J: TRBJ2-7
V: TRBV6-6
DNA: TGTGCCAGCAGTTACATGGCTGTCGAGCAGTACTTC
CDR3: CASSYMAVEQYF

D: -
size: once
J: TRBJ1-2
V: TRBV29-1
DNA: TGCAGCGCCTTCCAGAACTATGGCTACACCTTC
CDR3: CSAFQNYGYTF

D: TRBD1
size: -
J: TRBJ1-5
V: TRBV5-1
DNA: TGCGCCAGCAGCGTGACAGGGGATAGTCAGCCCCAGCATTTT
CDR3: CASSVTGDSQPQHF

D: TRBD1
size: -
J: TRBJ1-2
V: TRBV5-1
DNA: TGCGCCAGCAGCTGGGGGACAGGGGGCGAAGGCTACACCTTC
CDR3: CASSWGTGGEGYTF

D: -
size: -
J: TRBJ1-1
V: TRBV5-4
DNA: TGTGCCAGCAGCTTGGAGGTAAATCGGGCCCGGGGAGCTTTCTTT
CDR3: CASSLEVNRARGAFF

D: -
size: -
J: TRBJ2-7
V: TRBV19
DNA: TGTGCCAGTAGCCCCCCTGGCCGCGAGCAGTACTTC
CDR3: CASSPPGREQYF

D: -
size: -
J: TRBJ1-1
V: TRBV19
DNA: TGTGCCAGTAGTATCAGGGGAGCGGCTGAAGCTTTCTTT
CDR3: CASSIRGAAEAFF

D: -
size: -
J: TRBJ1-4
V: TRBV11-2
DNA: TGTGCCAGCAGCCCTATGACAGGACGAAATGAAAAACTGTTTTTT
CDR3: CASSPMTGRNEKLFF

D: -
size: -
J: TRBJ2-2
V: TRBV6-1
DNA: TGTGCCAGCAGTCGTCTCGTTGGCGGCACCGGGGAGCTGTTTTTT
CDR3: CASSRLVGGTGELFF

D: TRBD1
size: once
J: TRBJ2-3
V: TRBV6-1
DNA: TGTGCCAGCAGTGTCAGGGGGCGGATAGATACGCAGTATTTT
CDR3: CASSVRGRIDTQYF

D: -
size: -
J: TRBJ2-1
V: TRBV20-1
DNA: TGCAGTGCTAACGGAGACAATGAGCAGTTCTTC
CDR3: CSANGDNEQFF

D: TRBD1
size: -
J: TRBJ2-7
V: TRBV10-3
DNA: TGTGCCATCACCCGGGACAGGACCTCCTACGAGCAGTACTTC
CDR3: CAITRDRTSYEQYF

D: -
size: -
J: TRBJ1-5
V: TRBV19
DNA: TGTGCCAGTAGTATTTCTACAGGCGCCCTTCTTCAGCCCCAGCATTTT
CDR3: CASSISTGALLQPQHF

D: -
size: -
J: TRBJ1-3
V: TRBV9
DNA: TGTGCCAGCAGCGTAGATCGTCTTTTCTCTGGAAACACCATATATTTT
CDR3: CASSVDRLFSGNTIYF